The 28 T cell receptor beta chains reported below all come from one sample, sequenced in a study of vaccination and CD4 T cells after COVID-19. The antigens for these receptors are not known. Treatment reported: approximately 10-day PBMC culture with coronavirus spike peptide pools or control peptides (ViraFEST assay). Cultured CD4+ T cells had their DNA profiled by the Oncomine TCR Beta short-read assay. MiXCR was run by TCRdb on the PCR reads, yielding one entry per CDR3 protein. The table lists about 10,000 distinct CDR3 sequences, about 47% of them singletons. Specimen: CD4+ T cells from blood, cultured in vitro. Every receptor here comes from a human donor who had recovered from COVID-19.

The chain joins TRBV19 to TRBJ2-1; D unclear. CDR1 and CDR2 (germline): LNHDA, SQIVND (reference sequence). V was clipped by 6 bases and J by 3 bases, with 12 bases between them. This CDR3 contains 14 residues. The CDR3 here is CASRGRMGYNEQFF. CDR3 bases: TGTGCCAGTAGGGGCAGGATGGGCTACAATGAGCAGTTCTTC.

This chain connects TRBV6-1 to TRBJ2-1; the D gene is possibly TRBD1 (6 bases). V was shortened by 7 bases and J by 3 bases, with 13 bases between the two germline ends. This CDR3 is built from 14 residues. The germline CDR1 and CDR2 sequences are MNHNS and SASEGT. CDR3 sequence reads: CASTRGGYYNEQFF. CDR3 DNA: TGTGCCAGCACCAGGGGTGGGTACTACAATGAGCAGTTCTTC.

The table lists this clonotype with a few counts. The CDR3 spells CSARVNAPLHF. CDR3 DNA sequence: TGCAGTGCTAGAGTAAACGCGCCCCTCCACTTT. The chain employs TRBV20-1 and TRBJ1-6; D is unclear. The germline gives CDR1 DFQATT, CDR2 SNEGSKA (reference sequence). Trimming took off 1 base at V and 13 bases at J, with 8 bases between the two ends. This CDR3 is built from 11 residues.

This chain joins TRBV6-5 and TRBJ2-5; the D is unclear. Germline values: CDR1 MNHEY, CDR2 SVGAGI. This CDR3 contains 11 residues. Between the trimmed V and J ends, which lost 3 bases and 5 bases, there was a span of 4 bases. DNA of the CDR3: TGTGCCAGCAGTTATTCGGAGACCCAGTACTTC. This codes for CASSYSETQYF.

The V gene is TRBV7-8, the J gene TRBJ2-2; 7 bases are a match to TRBD1. CDR1 SGHVS and CDR2 FQNEAQ come from the germline V gene. This CDR3 has 14 residues. V lost 4 bases, J lost 7 bases, and 6 bases stayed unmatched. The CDR3 here is CASSSTGSNGELFF. CDR3 DNA sequence: TGTGCCAGCAGCTCGACAGGGTCGAACGGGGAGCTGTTTTTT.

The genes are TRBV6-1 and TRBJ1-2, with 10 bases lining up with TRBD1. Germline V gene data show CDR1 as MNHNS and CDR2 as SASEGT. Unmatched junction bases numbered 9, after V lost 10 bases and J lost 7 bases. CDR3 size: 13 residues. The CDR3: CATWDRGRVGYTF. CDR3 sequence (DNA): TGTGCCACATGGGACAGGGGACGAGTTGGCTACACCTTC.

The chain links TRBV30 to TRBJ2-3, with 11 bases fitting TRBD2. The CDR3 covers 14 residues. Germline trimming cut 5 bases from V and 5 bases from J; bases unmatched to any gene: 6. Germline V CDR1 and CDR2: GTSNPN, SVGIG (reference sequence). The CDR3 sequence: CAWGVAGGGDTQYF. CDR3 in DNA: TGTGCCTGGGGAGTAGCGGGAGGGGGAGATACGCAGTATTTT.

The chain couples TRBV2 to TRBJ1-5; 7 positions match TRBD1. Trimming took 3 bases from V and 4 from J; bases not matched to a gene: 3. This CDR3 is 14 amino acids long. Germline V gives CDR1 SNHLY, CDR2 FYNNEI. CDR3 in DNA: TGTGCCAGCAGTGATAGGACAGGAAATCAGCCCCAGCATTTT. Protein product: CASSDRTGNQPQHF.

This rearrangement joins TRBV6-2 or TRBV6-3 to TRBJ1-5; the D is unclear. In germline, CDR1 is MNHEY, CDR2 SVGEGT. Trimming stripped 6 bases from V and 0 bases from J, with 9 bases between. The CDR3 length is 14 residues. The CDR3 spells CASSPHYSNQPQHF. The CDR3 DNA follows: TGTGCCAGCAGCCCGCATTATAGCAATCAGCCCCAGCATTTT.

The chain uses TRBV28 and TRBJ1-5, with D possibly being TRBD1 (5 bases). The germline CDR1 and CDR2 sequences are MDHEN and SYDVKM. V dropped 2 bases and J dropped 6 bases, with 17 bases sitting between them. The CDR3 consists of 16 residues. The CDR3 spells CASSLPGPNLGQPQHF. CDR3 nucleotides: TGTGCCAGCAGTTTACCGGGACCGAACCTTGGTCAGCCCCAGCATTTT. Supplemented by reference TRBV28 and TRBJ1-5, the full variable domain reads DVKVTQSSRYLVKRTGEKVFLECVQDMDHENMFWYRQDPGLGLRLIYFSYDVKMKEKGDIPEGYSVSREKKERFSLILESASTNQTSMYLCASSLPGPNLGQPQHFGDGTRLSIL.

This clonotype was recorded a few times. V gene TRBV6-5 combines with J gene TRBJ1-1; maybe TRBD1 (5 bases). V lost 2 bases to trimming and J lost 5 bases, with 12 bases between them. The CDR3 is 14 amino acids. Germline values: CDR1 MNHEY, CDR2 SVGAGI. In DNA form, the CDR3 reads TGTGCCAGCAGTTACCCCCAGGGAAGGACTGAAGCTTTCTTT. Translation gives CASSYPQGRTEAFF.

This chain joins TRBV10-2 and TRBJ1-2; D perhaps matches TRBD1 (6 bases). The V end was cut by 6 bases, the J end by 7 bases, with 24 bases between. The CDR3 length is 16 residues. Germline CDR1 WSHSY, CDR2 SAAADI. The CDR3 is CASRIGQSNQVGGYTF. In nucleotides, the CDR3 is TGCGCCAGCAGAATCGGACAGTCGAACCAGGTCGGTGGCTACACCTTC.

This clonotype appeared a few times. The V and J genes are TRBV7-2 and TRBJ2-7, with 8 bases aligning to TRBD2. V lost 5 bases, J lost 3 bases, and 12 bases stayed unmatched. The CDR3 is 16 amino acids. Germline loops: CDR1 SGHTA, CDR2 FQGNSA. The CDR3 loop reads CASSRQLGTRSYEQYF. In DNA, the CDR3 is TGTGCCAGCAGCCGACAACTCGGGACTAGAAGCTACGAGCAGTACTTC.

The chain employs TRBV7-9 and TRBJ1-2; D possibly corresponds to TRBD1 (6 bases). V was trimmed by 3 bases and J by 8 bases, leaving 10 bases between them. The germline gives CDR1 SEHNR, CDR2 FQNEAQ (reference sequence). This CDR3 spans 12 amino acids. Here the CDR3 DNA reads TGTGCCAGCAGCTTGGAGGGGGAGGGCTACACCTTC. Translating it yields CASSLEGEGYTF. Combining the CDR3 with reference TRBV7-9 and TRBJ1-2 gives the whole variable domain DTGVSQNPRHKITKRGQNVTFRCDPISEHNRLYWYRQTLGQGPEFLTYFQNEAQLEKSRLLSDRFSAERPKGSFSTLEIQRTEQGDSAMYLCASSLEGEGYTFGSGTRLTVV.

This chain connects TRBV12-3 or TRBV12-4 to TRBJ1-5; 11 bases are a match to TRBD1. This CDR3 is 15 amino acids long. V was clipped by 4 bases and J by 2 bases; unmatched bases: 1. CDR3 nucleotide sequence: TGTGCCAGCAGTTGGGGACAGGGGGGCAATCAGCCCCAGCATTTT. It codes for CASSWGQGGNQPQHF.

This clonotype has more than one count but fewer than ten. The V and J genes are TRBV6-1 and TRBJ1-5; 7 nucleotides line up with TRBD1. The junction had 9 bases not matched to a gene; V was cut back by 6 bases and J by 4 bases. The CDR3 is 15 amino acids. The germline gives CDR1 MNHNS, CDR2 SASEGT. CDR3 protein: CASRPDRVSNQPQHF. CDR3 bases: TGTGCCAGCAGGCCTGACAGGGTCTCAAATCAGCCCCAGCATTTT.

This clonotype rates as medium-sized. CDR3: CASSINGNHLSGANVLTF. For the CDR3, the DNA is TGTGCCAGTAGTATTAATGGCAACCATTTATCTGGGGCCAACGTCCTGACTTTC. The chain uses TRBV19 and TRBJ2-6; D is unclear. The CDR3 consists of 18 residues. The germline V and J ends were trimmed by 3 bases and 1 base, with 16 bases remaining between them. Per the germline V gene, CDR1 is LNHDA and CDR2 is SQIVND (reference sequence).

J is TRBJ1-4 and V is TRBV29-1, with TRBD1 identical over 7 bases. Germline CDR1 and CDR2: SQVTM and ANQGSEA. CDR3 length: 12 residues. The V and J ends lost 4 bases and 7 bases, in that order; junction bases with no gene match: 3. As DNA, the CDR3 is TGCAGCGTTGGATGGGACAGTGAAAAACTGTTTTTT. Its translation: CSVGWDSEKLFF.

The chain carries TRBV24-1 and TRBJ2-5; the match to TRBD2 covers 9 bases. The germline gives CDR1 KGHDR, CDR2 SFDVKD. The V segment lost 4 bases and the J segment 5 bases; nucleotides outside the gene matches: 4. The CDR3 has 14 amino acids. The CDR3 reads CATSDPSGGETQYF. DNA of the CDR3: TGTGCCACCAGTGACCCGAGCGGGGGGGAGACCCAGTACTTC.

The V call is TRBV27, the J call TRBJ1-6; 7 positions agree with TRBD1. V lost 5 bases to trimming and J lost 10 bases; unmatched junction nucleotides: 17. The CDR3 sequence is 17 residues long. Germline loops: CDR1 MNHEY, CDR2 SMNVEV (reference sequence). The CDR3 loop is CASSTSVARGNLSPLHF. Written as DNA, the CDR3 is TGTGCCAGCAGTACATCTGTAGCCAGGGGGAATCTGTCACCCCTCCACTTT.

The V and J genes are TRBV6-1 and TRBJ2-5; D possibly corresponds to TRBD1 (6 bases). Germline V lookup: CDR1 MNHNS, CDR2 SASEGT. The length of the CDR3 is 14 residues. The ends were cut back, 6 bases at V and 4 bases at J, with 15 bases in the middle. The CDR3: CASRTGFSVETQYF. Here the CDR3 DNA reads TGTGCCAGCAGGACAGGTTTCTCGGTAGAGACCCAGTACTTC.

This rearrangement joins TRBV19 to TRBJ2-2; 7 bases align to TRBD2. This CDR3 spans 17 amino acids. The V and J ends lost 3 bases and 1 base, in that order; junction bases with no gene match: 8. Germline V gives CDR1 LNHDA, CDR2 SQIVND (reference sequence). The chain's CDR3 is CASSMPWGGGNTGELFF. The DNA for the CDR3 is TGTGCCAGTAGTATGCCCTGGGGCGGGGGGAACACCGGGGAGCTGTTTTTT.

There are a few counts of this clonotype. The chain carries TRBV28 and TRBJ1-1; a possible D gene is TRBD1 (5 bases). Germline V lookup: CDR1 MDHEN, CDR2 SYDVKM. The CDR3 has 15 residues. Trimming took off 5 bases at V and 1 base at J, with 14 bases between the two ends. DNA for the CDR3: TGTGCCAGCAGTCCCCAGGAGGGGTGGAACACTGAAGCTTTCTTT. Translating gives CASSPQEGWNTEAFF.

The rearrangement uses TRBV2 and TRBJ1-5; D ambiguous. V gave up 2 bases and J gave up 6 bases, with 11 bases separating them. CDR3 length equals 14 residues. Germline-derived CDR1 and CDR2 are SNHLY and FYNNEI. The CDR3 loop reads CASSEIGRSQPQHF. DNA for the CDR3: TGTGCCAGCAGTGAAATTGGGAGGAGTCAGCCCCAGCATTTT.

The chain recombines TRBV25-1 with TRBJ2-3; a possible D gene is TRBD2 (6 bases). The V gene lost 7 bases and the J gene lost 8 bases, with 22 bases spanning the gap. Germline V lookup: CDR1 MGHDK, CDR2 SYGVNS. The length of the CDR3 is 15 residues. The CDR3, as DNA: TGTGCCAGCACCCCTAGCGCGGGTCAGTGGGGTACGCAGTATTTT. Residues: CASTPSAGQWGTQYF.

By frequency in the sample, this clonotype is large. This chain links TRBV29-1 with TRBJ1-2; 10 nucleotides align to TRBD1. This CDR3 contains 16 residues. Germline values: CDR1 SQVTM, CDR2 ANQGSEA. J was trimmed by 3 bases and V by 3 bases; bases with no gene match: 10. The CDR3 DNA sequence: TGCAGCGTTGAGAAGGGACAGGGGTCGGTAGACTATGGCTACACCTTC. Translation: CSVEKGQGSVDYGYTF.

This clonotype was observed a handful of times. The V gene is TRBV6-5, the J gene TRBJ2-1; D is perhaps TRBD2 (5 bases). This CDR3 spans 15 amino acids. Germline CDR1 reads MNHEY; CDR2 reads SVGAGI. The V end was cut by 2 bases, the J end by 0 bases, with 8 bases between. The CDR3 reads CASSYGGSSYNEQFF. In DNA, the CDR3 is TGTGCCAGCAGTTACGGTGGGAGCTCCTACAATGAGCAGTTCTTC.

The J gene is TRBJ1-4, the V gene TRBV5-4; the D gene is possibly TRBD1 (5 bases). The germline gives CDR1 SGHNT, CDR2 YYREEE (reference sequence). The CDR3 loop spans 14 amino acids. The V end lost 3 bases, the J end lost 7 bases, and 13 bases lay between the germline ends. For the CDR3, the DNA is TGTGCCAGCAGCTCACCTGGGACGGCTGAAAAACTGTTTTTT. Encoded protein: CASSSPGTAEKLFF.